This passage covers 19 T cell receptor beta chains from one sample sequenced in a study of shared clonotypes between healthy human individuals. Sequencing was performed with immunoSEQ multiplex PCR; in TCRdb, only in-frame clones are kept and a portion is missing. There are roughly 1,800,000 clones in the sample; approximately 94% occur only once, and 0.95% to 1.5% lies in the top ten. Naive CD8 isolation took CD45RO-negative cells positively selected for CCR7 and excluded terminally differentiated effector memory CD45RA+ cells. The sequenced sample was naive CD8+ T cells sorted from blood. These receptor sequences come from a young man in good health.

The chain couples TRBV9 to TRBJ1-1; D is ambiguous. The CDR3 runs 13 residues. The V and J ends lost 0 bases and 7 bases respectively, with 10 bases between them. Germline assignment: CDR1 SGDLS and CDR2 YYNGEE. In nucleotides, the CDR3 is TGTGCCAGCAGCGTAGAAACGGGGAGTGAAGCTTTCTTT. This sequence encodes CASSVETGSEAFF.

The V and J genes are TRBV6-6 and TRBJ1-1; no clear D gene. The V end lost 4 bases, the J end lost 1 base, and 10 bases lay between the germline ends. The CDR3 has 14 residues. Germline loops: CDR1 MNHNY, CDR2 SVGAGI (reference sequence). The CDR3 here is CASSLFGPNTEAFF. The CDR3 DNA reads TGTGCCAGCAGTTTATTCGGGCCGAACACTGAAGCTTTCTTT.

This chain connects TRBV7-6 to TRBJ2-7; 8 nucleotides agree with TRBD1. V dropped 4 bases and J dropped 5; count of bases not matched to a gene: 13. Germline CDR1 and CDR2: SGHVS and FNYEAQ. The CDR3 runs 16 residues. The CDR3 DNA reads as TGTGCCAGCAGCTCCCAACGTACAGGGGGTTTGGACGAGCAGTACTTC. Amino acids: CASSSQRTGGLDEQYF.

The chain links TRBV10-1 to TRBJ1-2, with D unclear. There are 14 residues in the CDR3. Trimming left V 3 bases short and J 4 bases short, with 12 bases between. The germline gives CDR1 WNHNN, CDR2 SYGVQD (reference sequence). CDR3 sequence: CASSEEAAGYGYTF. The CDR3 DNA follows: TGCGCCAGCAGTGAAGAGGCCGCCGGCTATGGCTACACCTTC.

J is TRBJ2-7 and V is TRBV2; possible D gene TRBD2, 5 bases. From germline, CDR1 is SNHLY and CDR2 FYNNEI. The CDR3 contains 15 residues. V lost 3 bases and J 0 bases, leaving 12 bases between the germline ends. CDR3 sequence reads: CASSESTGTSYEQYF. CDR3 in DNA: TGTGCCAGCAGTGAGTCCACGGGAACCTCCTACGAGCAGTACTTC.

A word on this clone: Other nucleotide sequences in the sample specify the same CDR3. The CDR3 spells CASSERGNQPQHF. The CDR3 DNA is TGTGCCAGCAGTGAAAGGGGCAATCAGCCCCAGCATTTT. V is TRBV2 and J is TRBJ1-5; the D is unclear. The germline gives CDR1 SNHLY, CDR2 FYNNEI. This CDR3 has 13 amino acids. The V gene lost 2 bases and the J gene lost 2 bases, with 4 bases spanning the gap.

CDR3 bases: TGCGCCAGCAGCCAAGTTCCTGGGAACAGGGTTCAGTACTTC. This sequence encodes CASSQVPGNRVQYF. This sequence joins TRBV4-1 and TRBJ2-4, with a weak D call TRBD1 (6 bases). Looked up from germline, CDR1 is MGHRA and CDR2 is YSYEKL. The CDR3 consists of 14 residues. The V end lost 1 base, the J end lost 11 bases, and 15 bases lay between the germline ends.

This clone was recorded a few times. The rearrangement links TRBV2 to TRBJ1-3; D is ambiguous. Per the germline V gene, CDR1 is SNHLY and CDR2 is FYNNEI. The CDR3 has 13 residues. The V gene lost 0 bases and the J gene lost 2 bases, with 2 bases spanning the gap. Here the CDR3 reads CASSEAAGNTIYF. In DNA, the CDR3 is TGTGCCAGCAGTGAAGCCGCTGGAAACACCATATATTTT.

The V and J genes are TRBV5-1 and TRBJ1-1, with D possibly being TRBD1 (5 bases). Germline loops: CDR1 SGHRS, CDR2 YFSETQ. The V gene lost 4 bases and the J gene lost 5 bases, with 24 bases spanning the gap. CDR3 length: 17 amino acids. The CDR3 DNA sequence: TGCGCCAGCAGCGAGCATGGGGCCGCCAGGGAGTGGACTGAAGCTTTCTTT. Protein product: CASSEHGAAREWTEAFF.

The chain links TRBV28 to TRBJ2-2; 13 bases align to TRBD2. Trimming at V came to 3 bases and at J to 0 bases, leaving 4 bases not matched to a gene. Germline lookup yields CDR1 MDHEN and CDR2 SYDVKM. The CDR3 contains 18 residues. CDR3 sequence: CASSFPTSGGSNTGELFF. The CDR3 nucleotides read TGTGCCAGCAGTTTCCCGACTAGCGGGGGGTCGAACACCGGGGAGCTGTTTTTT.

The V call is TRBV7-2, the J call TRBJ2-2, with D perhaps matching TRBD2 (5 bases). CDR3 length: 15 amino acids. V shed 4 bases and J shed 7 bases, with 16 bases lying between them. CDR1 is SGHTA, CDR2 FQGNSA, per germline. CDR3 in amino acids: CASSSPMQLDGELFF. The DNA for the CDR3 is TGTGCCAGCAGCTCCCCCATGCAACTAGACGGGGAGCTGTTTTTT.

This clone came up once. This chain joins TRBV4-1 and TRBJ2-3, with 10 bases that match TRBD2. The CDR3 has 16 residues. J was trimmed by 4 bases and V by 1 base; bases with no gene match: 5. Per germline, CDR1 MGHRA and CDR2 YSYEKL. CDR3: CASSQVSGGWADTQYF. The DNA for the CDR3 is TGCGCCAGCAGCCAAGTTAGCGGGGGGTGGGCAGATACGCAGTATTTT.

The CDR3 sequence: CASSNGQGDIYEQYF. For the CDR3, the DNA is TGTGCCAGCAGCAACGGACAGGGGGATATCTACGAGCAGTACTTC. The chain combines TRBV21-1 with TRBJ2-7; the table calls TRBD1, which could not be checked here. TRBV21-1 is designated a pseudogene. There are 15 residues in the CDR3.

This sequence joins TRBV2 and TRBJ1-1; D is uncertain. In germline, CDR1 is SNHLY, CDR2 FYNNEI. The CDR3 has 13 residues. With 8 bases removed from V and 1 base from J, the gap between germline ends came to 11 bases. The CDR3 DNA reads as TGTGCCAGCGATGGACCGAGGAACACTGAAGCTTTCTTT. It specifies CASDGPRNTEAFF.

As regards this clone: Other DNA sequences in the same sample also yield this CDR3. The chain employs TRBV27 and TRBJ2-7, with 7 bases that match TRBD1. Losses at the gene ends were 6 bases for V and 2 bases for J; bases not matched to a gene: 4. The CDR3 extends over 13 amino acids. The germline V gene encodes CDR1 MNHEY and CDR2 SMNVEV (reference sequence). For the CDR3, the DNA is TGTGCCAGCAGCTTGGACAGGACCTACGAGCAGTACTTC. Translation: CASSLDRTYEQYF.

The chain has TRBV4-1 and TRBJ2-7; 9 nucleotides match TRBD1. The CDR3 sequence is 13 residues long. Per germline, CDR1 MGHRA and CDR2 YSYEKL. The V and J ends lost 3 bases and 7 bases, in that order; junction bases with no gene match: 4. This CDR3 reads CASSQPGTGEQYF. The CDR3 DNA follows: TGCGCCAGCAGCCAGCCCGGGACAGGGGAGCAGTACTTC.

The chain employs TRBV7-9 and TRBJ1-2; D ambiguous. The CDR3 consists of 14 residues. The V end was cut by 0 bases, the J end by 4 bases, with 9 bases between. Germline lookup yields CDR1 SEHNR and CDR2 FQNEAQ (reference sequence). DNA for the CDR3: TGTGCCAGCAGCTTAGCCCCAACCATCTATGGCTACACCTTC. Its translation: CASSLAPTIYGYTF.

CDR3 amino acids: CASSFTTGSSYEQYF. The CDR3 region has the DNA TGTGCCAGCAGCTTTACGACTGGGAGCTCCTACGAGCAGTACTTC. The chain has TRBV11-2 and TRBJ2-7; possibly TRBD2 for D (5 bases). V was pared by 3 bases and J by 0 bases, with 12 bases between. Germline-derived CDR1 and CDR2 are SGHAT and FQNNGV. The length of the CDR3 is 15 residues.

Only one count was recorded for this clone. The sample holds other DNA sequences that translate to the same CDR3. This chain joins TRBV5-5 and TRBJ2-7; D gene unclear. Trimming took off 1 base at V and 0 bases at J, with 5 bases between the two ends. CDR1 and CDR2 from the germline V gene are SGHKS and YYEKEE (reference sequence). This CDR3 has 13 amino acids. CDR3 residues: CASSLTDSYEQYF. DNA of the CDR3: TGTGCCAGCAGCTTGACAGACTCCTACGAGCAGTACTTC.